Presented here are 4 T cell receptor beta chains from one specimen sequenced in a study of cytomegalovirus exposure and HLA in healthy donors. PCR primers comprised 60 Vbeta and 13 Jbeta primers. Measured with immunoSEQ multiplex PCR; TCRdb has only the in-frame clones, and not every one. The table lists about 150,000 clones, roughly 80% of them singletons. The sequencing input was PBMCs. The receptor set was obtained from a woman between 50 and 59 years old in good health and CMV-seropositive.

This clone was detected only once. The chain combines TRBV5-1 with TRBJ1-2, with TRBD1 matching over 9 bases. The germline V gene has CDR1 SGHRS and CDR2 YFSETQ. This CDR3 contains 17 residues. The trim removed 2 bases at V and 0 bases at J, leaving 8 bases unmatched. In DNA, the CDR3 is TGCGCCAGCAGCTTCGAAGGACAGGGGACTACTAACTATGGCTACACCTTC. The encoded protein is CASSFEGQGTTNYGYTF.

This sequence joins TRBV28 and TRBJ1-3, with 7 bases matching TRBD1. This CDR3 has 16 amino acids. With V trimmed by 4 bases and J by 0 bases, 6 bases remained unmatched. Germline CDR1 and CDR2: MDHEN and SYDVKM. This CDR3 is CASSSPGDSSGNTIYF. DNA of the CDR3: TGTGCCAGCAGTTCCCCCGGGGACAGCTCTGGAAACACCATATATTTT.

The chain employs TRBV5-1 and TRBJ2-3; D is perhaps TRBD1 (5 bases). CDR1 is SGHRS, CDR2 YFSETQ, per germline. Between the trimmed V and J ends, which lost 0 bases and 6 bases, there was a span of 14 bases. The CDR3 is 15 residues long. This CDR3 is CASSLDPGKGDTQYF. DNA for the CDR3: TGCGCCAGCAGCTTGGACCCAGGGAAGGGGGATACGCAGTATTTT. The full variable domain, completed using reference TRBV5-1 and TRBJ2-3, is KAGVTQTPRYLIKTRGQQVTLSCSPISGHRSVSWYQQTPGQGLQFLFEYFSETQRNKGNFPGRFSGRQFSNSRSEMNVSTLELGDSALYLCASSLDPGKGDTQYFGPGTRLTVL.

The CDR3 loop is CASSQDPRLESVEQYF. CDR3 in DNA: TGTGCCAGCAGCCAAGATCCGAGGTTAGAGTCGGTAGAGCAGTACTTC. The chain employs TRBV4-2 and TRBJ2-7; D gene uncertain. With 0 bases removed from V and 7 bases from J, the gap between germline ends came to 19 bases. CDR3 length equals 16 residues. Germline values: CDR1 LGHNA, CDR2 YNFKEQ.